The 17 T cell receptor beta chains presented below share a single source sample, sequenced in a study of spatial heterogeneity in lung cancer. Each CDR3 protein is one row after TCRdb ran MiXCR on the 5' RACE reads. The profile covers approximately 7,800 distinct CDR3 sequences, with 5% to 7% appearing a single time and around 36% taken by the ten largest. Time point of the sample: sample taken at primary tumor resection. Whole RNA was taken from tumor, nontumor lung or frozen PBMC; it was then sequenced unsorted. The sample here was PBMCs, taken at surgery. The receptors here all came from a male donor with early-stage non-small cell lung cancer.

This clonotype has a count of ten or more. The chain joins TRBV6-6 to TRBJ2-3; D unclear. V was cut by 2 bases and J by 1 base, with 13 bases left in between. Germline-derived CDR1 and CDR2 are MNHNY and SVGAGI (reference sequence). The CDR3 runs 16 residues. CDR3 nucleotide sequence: TGTGCCAGCAGTTACCGTATGGGTATCGGCACAGATACGCAGTATTTT. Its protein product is CASSYRMGIGTDTQYF.

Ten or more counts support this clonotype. CDR3 loop: CSAHGQGTDTQYF. For the CDR3, the DNA is TGCAGTGCTCACGGACAGGGCACAGATACGCAGTATTTT. The chain joins TRBV20-1 to TRBJ2-3; 7 bases fit TRBD1. Per the germline V gene, CDR1 is DFQATT and CDR2 is SNEGSKA (reference sequence). CDR3 size: 13 residues. V lost 5 bases, J lost 1 base, and 3 bases stayed unmatched.

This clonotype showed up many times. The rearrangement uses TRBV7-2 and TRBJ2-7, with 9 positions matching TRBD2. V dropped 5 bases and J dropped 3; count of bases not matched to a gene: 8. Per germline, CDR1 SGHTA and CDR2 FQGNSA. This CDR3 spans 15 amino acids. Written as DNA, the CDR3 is TGTGCCAGCAGCCCGGGAGCTAGCGGGAACTACGAGCAGTACTTC. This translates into CASSPGASGNYEQYF.

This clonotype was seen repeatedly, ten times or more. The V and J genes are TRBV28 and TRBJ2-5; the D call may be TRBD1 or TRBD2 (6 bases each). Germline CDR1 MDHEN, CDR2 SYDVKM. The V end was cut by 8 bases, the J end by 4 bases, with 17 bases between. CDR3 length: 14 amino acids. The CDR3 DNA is TGTGCCAGCGTTCCCGGGGGCACGGGAGAGACCCAGTACTTC. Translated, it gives CASVPGGTGETQYF.

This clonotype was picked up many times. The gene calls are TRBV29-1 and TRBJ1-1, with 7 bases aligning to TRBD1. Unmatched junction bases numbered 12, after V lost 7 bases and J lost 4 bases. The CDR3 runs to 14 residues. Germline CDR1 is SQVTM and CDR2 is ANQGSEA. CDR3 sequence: CSGARGTPGTEAFF. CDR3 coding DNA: TGCAGCGGTGCCAGGGGGACACCGGGCACTGAAGCTTTCTTT.

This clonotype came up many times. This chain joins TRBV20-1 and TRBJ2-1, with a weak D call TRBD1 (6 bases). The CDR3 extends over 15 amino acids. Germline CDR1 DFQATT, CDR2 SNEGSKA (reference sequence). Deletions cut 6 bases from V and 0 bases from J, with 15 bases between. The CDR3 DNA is TGCAGTGCAAATGTCAGGGGTGGCTCCTACAATGAGCAGTTCTTC. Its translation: CSANVRGGSYNEQFF.

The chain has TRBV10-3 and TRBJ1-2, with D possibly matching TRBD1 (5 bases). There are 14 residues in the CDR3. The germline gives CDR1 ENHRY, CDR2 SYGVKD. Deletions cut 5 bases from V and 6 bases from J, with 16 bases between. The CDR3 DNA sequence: TGTGCCATCAGTCCTTCCCGGGACCGGGATGGCTACACCTTC. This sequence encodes CAISPSRDRDGYTF.

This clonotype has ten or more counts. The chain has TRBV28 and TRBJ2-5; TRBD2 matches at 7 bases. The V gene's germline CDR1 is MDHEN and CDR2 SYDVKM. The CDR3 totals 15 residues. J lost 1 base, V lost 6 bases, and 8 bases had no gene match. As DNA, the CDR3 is TGTGCCAGCAGGGGTGGGGACTACCTCCAAGAGACCCAGTACTTC. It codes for CASRGGDYLQETQYF.

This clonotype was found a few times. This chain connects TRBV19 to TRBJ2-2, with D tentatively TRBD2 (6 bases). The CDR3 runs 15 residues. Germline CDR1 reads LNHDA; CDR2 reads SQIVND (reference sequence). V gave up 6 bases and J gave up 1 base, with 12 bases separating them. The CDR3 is CASRGRGKNTGELFF. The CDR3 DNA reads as TGTGCCAGTAGAGGTCGGGGGAAGAACACCGGGGAGCTGTTTTTT.

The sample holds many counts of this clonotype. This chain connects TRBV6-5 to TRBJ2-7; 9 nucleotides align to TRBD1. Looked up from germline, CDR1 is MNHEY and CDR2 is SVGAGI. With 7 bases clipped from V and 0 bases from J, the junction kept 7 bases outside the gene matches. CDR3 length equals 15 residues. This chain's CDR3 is CASTPGTGSSYEQYF. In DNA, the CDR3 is TGTGCCAGCACTCCCGGGACAGGGAGCTCCTACGAGCAGTACTTC.

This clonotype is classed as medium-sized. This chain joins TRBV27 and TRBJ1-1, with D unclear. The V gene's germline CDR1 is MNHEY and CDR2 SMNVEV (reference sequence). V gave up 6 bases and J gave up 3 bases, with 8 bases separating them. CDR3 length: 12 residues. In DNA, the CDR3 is TGTGCCAGCAGCCACGGAGACACTGAAGCTTTCTTT. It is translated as CASSHGDTEAFF.

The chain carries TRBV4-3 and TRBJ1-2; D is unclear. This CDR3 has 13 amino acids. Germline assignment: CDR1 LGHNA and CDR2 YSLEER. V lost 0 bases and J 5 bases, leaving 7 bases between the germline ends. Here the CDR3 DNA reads TGCGCCAGCAGCCAAGACATACGGTATGGCTACACCTTC. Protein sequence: CASSQDIRYGYTF.

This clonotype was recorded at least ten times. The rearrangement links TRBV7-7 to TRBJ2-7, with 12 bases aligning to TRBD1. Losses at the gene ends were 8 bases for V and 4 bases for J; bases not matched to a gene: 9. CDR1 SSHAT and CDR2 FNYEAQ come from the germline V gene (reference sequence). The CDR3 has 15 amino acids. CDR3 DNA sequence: TGTGCCAGCTCCGAAACGGGACAGGGGGCTTACGAGCAGTACTTC. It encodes CASSETGQGAYEQYF.

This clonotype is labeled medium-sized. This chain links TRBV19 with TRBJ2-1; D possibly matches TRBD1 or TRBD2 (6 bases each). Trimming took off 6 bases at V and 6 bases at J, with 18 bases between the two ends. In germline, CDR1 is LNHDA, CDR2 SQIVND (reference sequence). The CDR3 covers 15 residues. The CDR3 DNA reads TGTGCCAGTAGCCGGGGGCAGGGACGCAGCAATGAGCAGTTCTTC. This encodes CASSRGQGRSNEQFF.

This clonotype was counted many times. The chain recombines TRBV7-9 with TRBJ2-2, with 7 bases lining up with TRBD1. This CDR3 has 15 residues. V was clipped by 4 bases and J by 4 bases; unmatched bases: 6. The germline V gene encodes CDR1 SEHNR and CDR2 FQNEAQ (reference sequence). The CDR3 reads CASSSSGTVTGELFF. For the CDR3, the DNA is TGTGCCAGCAGCTCCTCAGGGACAGTCACCGGGGAGCTGTTTTTT.

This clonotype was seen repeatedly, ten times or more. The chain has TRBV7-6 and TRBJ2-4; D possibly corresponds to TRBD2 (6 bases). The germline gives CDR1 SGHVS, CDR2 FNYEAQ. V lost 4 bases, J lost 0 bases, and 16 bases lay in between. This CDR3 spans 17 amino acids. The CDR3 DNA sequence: TGTGCCAGCAGCTCCGCGACGGCGGGACGAGCCAAAAACATTCAGTACTTC. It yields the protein CASSSATAGRAKNIQYF.

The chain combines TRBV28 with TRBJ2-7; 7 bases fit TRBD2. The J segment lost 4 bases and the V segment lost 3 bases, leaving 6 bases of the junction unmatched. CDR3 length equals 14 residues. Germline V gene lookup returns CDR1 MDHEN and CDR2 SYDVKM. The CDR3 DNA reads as TGTGCCAGCAGTTTGGGGGGGACGGGATACGAGCAGTACTTC. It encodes CASSLGGTGYEQYF.